This TCR beta chain came from a study of beta chain features in type 1 diabetes listed by TCRdb under 2018. Regarding the study in general: Patients and healthy donors did not differ in mean age, gender distribution, total cell number or subset yield. A total of around 110,000,000 sorted cells were examined across all samples, and a strong correlation was observed between cell number per subset and RNA yield. Naive and central memory subsets were obtained from all 30 or so donors, but regulatory and stem cell-like memory subsets were isolated from only 8 patients and roughly eight healthy donors. In the study, recently diagnosed type 1 diabetes patients and matched healthy donors were compared on the TCRB repertoires of their sorted circulating CD4+ T cell subsets.

The V end loses 9 bases and the J end loses 1 base, and a stretch of 9 bases separates them. The germline V gene specifies MDHEN as CDR1 and SYDVKM as CDR2. The CDR3 sequence holds 12 residues, the cysteine and phenylalanine included. Left in the record is the CDR3 DNA by itself, 36 bases read in frame from the first base. On this clone itself: There is no known antigen for this receptor. No per-base quality is available; no much larger clone lies one base away.

The High Capacity cDNA Reverse Transcription Kit was used to reverse transcribe all of the isolated RNA, meaning that expressed TCRB transcripts were what got sequenced. Deep immunoSEQ sequencing was performed on naive, central memory and regulatory T cell samples, with an average of roughly 3.3 million total reads per sample. Sorted cells were lysed in RLT buffer, and RNA was extracted using DNase-treated RNeasy Micro or Mini kits according to cell number. To prevent cross-contamination, every cell subset was processed on its own, while patient and healthy donor samples were processed together. The immunoSEQ multiplex PCR was used to amplify TCRB sequences from cDNA, yielding 87-bp fragments that span the CDR3 region. Amplicons were sequenced on the Illumina HiSeq platform. Regarding the original processing steps: Synthetic template baselines were used to correct PCR bias computationally, reads within Hamming distance 2 were collapsed together, and singletons that could not be merged were discarded. Reads were aligned to IMGT to assign V, D and J genes, CDR3 length, and insertions or deletions at six rearrangement sites. Within each subset, clonotype counts were normalized to sorted cell number, after which true diversity and Gini coefficients were computed with the tcR R package. The overlap coefficient, calculated on TCRB nucleotide sequences, was used to quantify repertoire sharing. Out-of-frame TCRB sequences from naive cells were analyzed to stand in for the pre-selection repertoire. TCRdb retrieved this table from immuneACCESS and kept in-frame rearrangements only. Not all clones are present; in checked studies, unresolved V genes account for under half, and no reason is known for the remainder. V and J calls and clone size are as listed in that table; D and trimming were resolved from the DNA. This sample gives a few hundred thousand clones in total; more than 12% of them show up just once. In total, the top ten clones hold approximately 0.02% of the sample.

Points the paper makes about the study in general: In all four CD4+ subsets, TCRB CDR3 length was moderately but significantly shorter in type 1 diabetes patients. Shorter templates might have been favored by PCR, but patient and control samples were amplified and corrected together, so both groups would have been affected equally by any skew. Because small numbers of individuals were included in the HLA sub-analyses, any influence of HLA type on TCRB rearrangement was left unresolved. Patients with type 1 diabetes made fewer insertions and deleted more nucleotides at VDJ recombination sites, implying thymic rearrangement abnormalities. The naive, central memory and regulatory TCRB repertoires appeared to resemble one another more closely among patients than among healthy donors. Because cDNA was sequenced instead of genomic DNA, activated cells with high expression could be over-represented, although the groups did not differ in activation or CD3 levels.

Each donor gave one peripheral blood draw, averaging around 120 mL, which was collected into heparinised tubes. A BD FACSAria II was used to sort naive, central memory, regulatory and stem cell-like memory CD4+ T cells with a panel that included CD45RO, CCR7, CD25, CD127, CD95 and CD27. Every sorted population had a purity above 98%. PBMCs were isolated right away by Lymphoprep density gradient centrifugation and were stained directly, without culture. So that batch effects would be minimized, each experiment stained and sorted samples in pairs, pairing one healthy donor with one patient. Rearrangement joined TRBV28 to TRBJ1-1, with the D gene uncertain. What was sequenced was naive CD4+ T cells from blood. This specimen's cell subset or site label, interpreted: true naive CD4+ T cells. The origin of this receptor is a woman under 30 in good health. The DNA reads TGTGCCAGTTTTATCAGGAACACTGAAGCTTTCTTT. It translates as CASFIRNTEAFF.